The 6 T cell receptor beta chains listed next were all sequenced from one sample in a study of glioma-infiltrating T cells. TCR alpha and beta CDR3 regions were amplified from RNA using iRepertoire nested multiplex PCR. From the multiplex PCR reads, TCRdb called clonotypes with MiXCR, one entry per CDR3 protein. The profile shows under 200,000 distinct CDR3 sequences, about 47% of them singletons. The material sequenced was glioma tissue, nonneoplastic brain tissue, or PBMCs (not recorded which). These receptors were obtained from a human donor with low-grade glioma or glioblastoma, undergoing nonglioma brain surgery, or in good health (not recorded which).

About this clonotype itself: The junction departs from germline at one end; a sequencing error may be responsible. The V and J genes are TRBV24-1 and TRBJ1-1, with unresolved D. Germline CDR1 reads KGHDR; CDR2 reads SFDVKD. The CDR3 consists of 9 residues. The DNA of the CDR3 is TGTGCCACCAGTGACAGGATCAAATTT. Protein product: CATSDRIKF.

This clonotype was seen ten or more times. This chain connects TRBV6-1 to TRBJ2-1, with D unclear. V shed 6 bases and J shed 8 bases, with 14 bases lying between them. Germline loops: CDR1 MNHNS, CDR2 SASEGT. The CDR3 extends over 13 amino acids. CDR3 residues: CASSHGDWDEQFF. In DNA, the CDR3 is TGTGCCAGCAGCCATGGAGACTGGGATGAGCAGTTCTTC.

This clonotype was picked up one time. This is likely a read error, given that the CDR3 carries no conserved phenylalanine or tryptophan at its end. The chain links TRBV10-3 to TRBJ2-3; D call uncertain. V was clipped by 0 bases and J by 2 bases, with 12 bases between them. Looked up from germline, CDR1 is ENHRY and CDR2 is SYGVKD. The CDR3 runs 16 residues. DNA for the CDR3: TGTGCCATCAGTGAGTCGATTATGGGATCCACAGATACGCAGTATTCT. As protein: CAISESIMGSTDTQYS.

This chain's CDR3 is CASSFTVMGEAFF. The DNA for the CDR3 is TGTGCCAGCAGTTTTACCGTCATGGGTGAAGCTTTCTTT. The V gene is TRBV12-3 or TRBV12-4, the J gene TRBJ1-1; no definite D call. The V gene lost 3 bases and the J gene lost 7 bases, with 12 bases spanning the gap. The length of the CDR3 is 13 residues.

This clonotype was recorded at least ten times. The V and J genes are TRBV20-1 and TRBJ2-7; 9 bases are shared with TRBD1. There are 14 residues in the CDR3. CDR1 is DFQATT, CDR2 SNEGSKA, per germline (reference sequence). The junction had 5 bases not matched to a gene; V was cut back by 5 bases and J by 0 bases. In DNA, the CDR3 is TGCAGTGCTGACCCGGGACAGGGCTCCTACGAGCAGTACTTC. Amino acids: CSADPGQGSYEQYF.

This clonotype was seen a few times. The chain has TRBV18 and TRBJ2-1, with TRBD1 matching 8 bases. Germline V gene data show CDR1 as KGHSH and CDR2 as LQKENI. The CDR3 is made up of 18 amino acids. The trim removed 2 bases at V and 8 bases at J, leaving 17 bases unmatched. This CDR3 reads CASSPADREGGINDEQFF. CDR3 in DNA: TGTGCCAGCTCACCAGCGGACAGGGAAGGTGGGATCAATGATGAGCAGTTCTTC.